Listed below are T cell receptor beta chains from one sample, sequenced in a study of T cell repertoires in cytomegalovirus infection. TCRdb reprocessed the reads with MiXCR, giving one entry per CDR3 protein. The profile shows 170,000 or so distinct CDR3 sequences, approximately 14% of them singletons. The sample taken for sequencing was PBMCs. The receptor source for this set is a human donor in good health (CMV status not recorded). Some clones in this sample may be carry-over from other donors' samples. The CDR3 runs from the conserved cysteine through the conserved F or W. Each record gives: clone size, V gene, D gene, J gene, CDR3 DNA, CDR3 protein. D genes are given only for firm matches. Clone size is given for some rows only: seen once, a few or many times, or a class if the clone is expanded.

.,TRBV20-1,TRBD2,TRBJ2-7,TGCAGTGCTTCCGGGACTAGCACCCACTACGAGCAGTACTTC,CSASGTSTHYEQYF
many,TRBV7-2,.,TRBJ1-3,TGTGCCAGCAGCTTAGGGGACGGCAACACCATATATTTT,CASSLGDGNTIYF
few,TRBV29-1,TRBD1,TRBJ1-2,TGCAGCGTAAGGACAGGGAGCGGCTACACCTTC,CSVRTGSGYTF
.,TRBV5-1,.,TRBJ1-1,TGCGCCAGCAGCTTGCCAGGCGATGAAGCTTTCTTT,CASSLPGDEAFF
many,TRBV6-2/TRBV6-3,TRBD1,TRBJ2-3,TGTGCCAGCCGGGACAGGGGGTTGTATACGCAGTATTTT,CASRDRGLYTQYF
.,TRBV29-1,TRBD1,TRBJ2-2,TGCAGCGTTGAAGGGACAGGGGGCTATCGGCGAAACACCGGGGAGCTGTTTTTT,CSVEGTGGYRRNTGELFF
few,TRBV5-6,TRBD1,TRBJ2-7,TGTGCCAGCAGCCCGGACAGGCAACTTTACTACGAGCAGTACTTC,CASSPDRQLYYEQYF
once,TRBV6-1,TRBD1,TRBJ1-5,TGTGCCAGCAGACTGGGACAGGGGGTGAGCCAGCCCCAGCATTTT,CASRLGQGVSQPQHF
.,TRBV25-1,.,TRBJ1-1,TGTGCCAGCAGTCCCTTCGGAACGACTGAAGCTTTCTTT,CASSPFGTTEAFF
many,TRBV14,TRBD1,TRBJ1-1,TGTGCCAGCAGCCAAGATCCAGGGGGTCGCACTGAAGCTTTCTTT,CASSQDPGGRTEAFF
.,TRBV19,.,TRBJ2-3,TGTGCCAGTAGAGGGGACCGGGCGCCAAGAGATACGCAGTATTTT,CASRGDRAPRDTQYF
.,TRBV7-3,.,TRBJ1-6,TGTGCCAGCAGCCAGGGGCCCTATAATTCACCCCTCCAGTTT,CASSQGPYNSPLQF
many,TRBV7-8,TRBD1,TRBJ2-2,TGTGCCAGCAGCGACCGGGACAGGAACACCGGGGAGCTGTTTTTT,CASSDRDRNTGELFF
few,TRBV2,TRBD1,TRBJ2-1,TGTGCCAGCAGTGATCCGGACAGGGAACTCAATGAGCAGTTCTTC,CASSDPDRELNEQFF
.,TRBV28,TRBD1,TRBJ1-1,TGTGCCAGCAGTTCGCCAGGGGGCGGAGGCACTGAAGCTTTCTTT,CASSSPGGGGTEAFF
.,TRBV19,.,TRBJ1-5,TGTGCCAGTAGTATAGTGCCAGGCAATCAGCCCCAGCATTTT,CASSIVPGNQPQHF
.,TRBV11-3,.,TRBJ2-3,TGTGCCAGCAGCTTAGATGGGACGCACACAGATACGCAGTATTTT,CASSLDGTHTDTQYF
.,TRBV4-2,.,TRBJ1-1,TGTGCCAGCAGCCAAGATAGGTACACTGAAGCTTTCTTT,CASSQDRYTEAFF
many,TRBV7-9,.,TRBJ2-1,TGTGCCAGCAGCTTCAATGAGCAGTTCTTC,CASSFNEQFF
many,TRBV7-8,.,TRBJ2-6,TGTGCCAGCAGCCCTCGAGTGGCGACTGGGGCCAACGTCCTGACTTTC,CASSPRVATGANVLTF
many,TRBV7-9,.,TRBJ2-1,TGTGCCAGCGGGAAAGGAGGCAATGAGCAGTTCTTC,CASGKGGNEQFF
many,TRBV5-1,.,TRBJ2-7,TGCGCCAGCAGCTTGAGGACAGCTTACCATCTATACGAGCAGTACTTC,CASSLRTAYHLYEQYF
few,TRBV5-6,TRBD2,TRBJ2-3,TGTGCCAGCAGCTTGGCCGGGACTAGCGCTCCCCTTACGCAGTATTTT,CASSLAGTSAPLTQYF
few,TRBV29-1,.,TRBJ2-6,TGCAGCGTTGAGGGAGTCCCTGGGGCCAACGTCCTGACTTTC,CSVEGVPGANVLTF
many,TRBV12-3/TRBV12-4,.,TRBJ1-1,TGTGCCAGCAGTTTTCAGGGCCTTATGAACACTGAAGCTTTCTTT,CASSFQGLMNTEAFF
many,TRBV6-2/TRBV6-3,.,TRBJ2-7,TGTGCCAGCAGTTACTCGAATCGCGCCAGGGTTGACGAGCAGTACTTC,CASSYSNRARVDEQYF
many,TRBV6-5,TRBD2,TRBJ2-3,TGTGCCAGCAGTTTATCTTCCAGCGGGGCTAGCACAGATACGCAGTATTTT,CASSLSSSGASTDTQYF
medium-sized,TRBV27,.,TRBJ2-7,TGTGCCAGCAGTTTATCCCCAGATGGGGAGCAGTACTTC,CASSLSPDGEQYF
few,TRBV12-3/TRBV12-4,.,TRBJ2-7,TGTGCCAGCAGCCAAGGGAGGGAGCTGCGGGGGCATCACTACGAGCAGTACTTC,CASSQGRELRGHHYEQYF
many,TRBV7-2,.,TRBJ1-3,TGTGCCAGCAGCTTAATGCTCCACCTCTCTGGAAACACCATATATTTT,CASSLMLHLSGNTIYF
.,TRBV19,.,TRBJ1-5,TGTGCCAGTAGTATTTTCGGATTGCCCCAGCATTTT,CASSIFGLPQHF
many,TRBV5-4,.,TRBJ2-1,TGTGCCAGCAGCTGGGAGACGTACAATGAGCAGTTCTTC,CASSWETYNEQFF
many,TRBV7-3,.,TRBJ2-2,TGTGCCAGCAGCCGAGGAGGGGGCACCGGGGAGCTGTTTTTT,CASSRGGGTGELFF
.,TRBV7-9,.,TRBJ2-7,TGTGCCAGCAGCGTACCAATTGAAGGCCAAGCCAACGTGAAAATGTTC,CASSVPIEGQANVKMF
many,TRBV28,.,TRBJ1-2,TGTGCCAGCAGCCGCCCCAGGGTGGGAGGCTACACCTTC,CASSRPRVGGYTF
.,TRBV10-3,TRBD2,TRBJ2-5,TGTGCCATCAGCCTGAGGACTAGCGAGGGTAATATTCGGACCCAGTACTTC,CAISLRTSEGNIRTQYF
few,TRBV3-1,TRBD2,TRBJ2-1,TGTGCCAGCAGCCAAGGCGGGGGGGCCGGGGATGAGCAGTTCTTC,CASSQGGGAGDEQFF
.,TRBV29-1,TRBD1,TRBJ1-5,TGCAGCGTTACGCCCGGGACAGGGCATGACCCGAATCAGCCCCAGCATTTT,CSVTPGTGHDPNQPQHF
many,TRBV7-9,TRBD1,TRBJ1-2,TGTGCCAGCAGCAAGCCTACAGGGGTCTCCTATGGCTACACCTTC,CASSKPTGVSYGYTF
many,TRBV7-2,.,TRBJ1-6,TGTGCCAGCACCCACCCGGGGGGTTATTCACCCCTCCACTTT,CASTHPGGYSPLHF
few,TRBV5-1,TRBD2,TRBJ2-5,TGCGCCAGCAGCTCGGGGGGGGGCCTTCCCCAAGAGACCCAGTACTTC,CASSSGGGLPQETQYF
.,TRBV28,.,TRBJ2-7,TGTGCCAGCAGTTCCGGACTTTGGCAGTACTTC,CASSSGLWQYF
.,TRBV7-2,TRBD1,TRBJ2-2,TGTGCCAGCACCTCGGGACAGGCCGGGGAGCTGTTTTTT,CASTSGQAGELFF
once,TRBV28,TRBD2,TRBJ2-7,TGTGCCAGCAGCTGGGAGGGGAACGAGCAGTACTTC,CASSWEGNEQYF
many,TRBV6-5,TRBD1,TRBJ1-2,TGTGCCAGCAGTTACGCGAACAGGGGGCATGGCTACACCTTC,CASSYANRGHGYTF
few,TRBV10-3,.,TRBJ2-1,TGTGCCATCAGTGTGGCCCTGTACAATGAGCAGTTCTTC,CAISVALYNEQFF
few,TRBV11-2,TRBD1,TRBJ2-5,TGTGCCAGCAGCTATACAGGGGTGGGAGAGACCCAGTACTTC,CASSYTGVGETQYF
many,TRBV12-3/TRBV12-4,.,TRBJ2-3,TGTGCCAGCAGTTTAGCGGGGACAGATACGCAGTATTTT,CASSLAGTDTQYF
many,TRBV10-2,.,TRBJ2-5,TGCGCCAGCAGTGTTTTCTTGGAGACCCAGTACTTC,CASSVFLETQYF
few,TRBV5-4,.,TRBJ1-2,TGTGCCAGCAGCGTGGACCCTTCCACCTCGTATGGCTACACCTTC,CASSVDPSTSYGYTF
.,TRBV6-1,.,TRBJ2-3,TGTGCCAGCAGGGAGGTAGGGGGGGCCCCAGATACGCAGTATTTT,CASREVGGAPDTQYF
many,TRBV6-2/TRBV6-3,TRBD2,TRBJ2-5,TGTGCCAGCAGTTACTCGCTGCTAGCGGGACCTTACCAAGAGACCCAGTACTTC,CASSYSLLAGPYQETQYF
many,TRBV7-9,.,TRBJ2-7,TGTGCCAGCAGCTTAATCGATCGGTACGAGCAGTACTTC,CASSLIDRYEQYF
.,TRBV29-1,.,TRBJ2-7,TGCAGCGTTGACTCCTCCTACGAGCAGTACTTC,CSVDSSYEQYF
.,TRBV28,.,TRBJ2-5,TGTGCCAGCAGTCTTACAGGGTCAGAGACCCAGTACTTC,CASSLTGSETQYF
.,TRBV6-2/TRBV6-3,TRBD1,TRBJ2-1,TGTGCCAGCAGTTTAGGACAGGGGGCAGGGGAGCAGTTCTTC,CASSLGQGAGEQFF
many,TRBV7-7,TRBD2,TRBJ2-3,TGTGCCAGCAGCTTAGGGGGGGGAAATACAGATACGCAGTATTTT,CASSLGGGNTDTQYF
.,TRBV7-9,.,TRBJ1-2,TGTGCCAGCAGCAAGGACAGCTCCAACTATGGCTACACCTTC,CASSKDSSNYGYTF